This is a list of T cell receptor beta chains from one sample in a study of blood T cell repertoires in COVID-19. The protocol was immunoSEQ multiplex PCR, while the TCRdb copy is restricted to in-frame clones and leaves out a portion. This table has some 270,000 clones, approximately 92% appearing once. Specimen: peripheral blood. Source of these receptors: a woman aged 40 to 50 who had recovered from COVID-19. The CDR3 runs from the conserved cysteine through the conserved F or W. Fields, in order: clone size, D gene, V gene, J gene, CDR3 protein, CDR3 DNA. D genes are given only for firm matches. Some rows mark clone size as missing; the rest say once, few, many or name a class of expanded clone.

abundance: -
d_gene: TRBD2
v_gene: TRBV18
j_gene: TRBJ2-7
CDR3aa: CASSTGTSGSYEQYF
CDR3nt: TGTGCCAGCTCAACGGGGACTAGCGGATCCTACGAGCAGTACTTC

abundance: -
d_gene: TRBD2
v_gene: TRBV7-7
j_gene: TRBJ2-1
CDR3aa: CASSLPAGDYNEQFF
CDR3nt: TGTGCCAGCAGCTTGCCGGCGGGAGACTACAATGAGCAGTTCTTC

abundance: -
d_gene: -
v_gene: TRBV15
j_gene: TRBJ2-2
CDR3aa: CATSRDSGRLAGELFF
CDR3nt: TGTGCCACCAGCAGAGATAGTGGCCGTCTAGCCGGGGAGCTGTTTTTT

abundance: -
d_gene: TRBD2
v_gene: TRBV7-2
j_gene: TRBJ2-2
CDR3aa: CASSLSSGRQTGELFF
CDR3nt: TGTGCCAGCAGCTTGTCAAGCGGGAGACAAACCGGGGAGCTGTTTTTT

abundance: -
d_gene: TRBD1
v_gene: TRBV28
j_gene: TRBJ1-5
CDR3aa: CASSTRTGGQPQHF
CDR3nt: TGTGCCAGCAGTACTCGGACAGGGGGCCAGCCCCAGCATTTT

abundance: few
d_gene: TRBD2
v_gene: TRBV4-1
j_gene: TRBJ2-1
CDR3aa: CASSPMGLAGYNEQFF
CDR3nt: TGCGCCAGCAGCCCGATGGGACTAGCGGGGTACAATGAGCAGTTCTTC

abundance: -
d_gene: -
v_gene: TRBV24-1
j_gene: TRBJ2-2
CDR3aa: CATCGGVSGELFF
CDR3nt: TGTGCCACCTGCGGAGGGGTGTCCGGGGAGCTGTTTTTT

abundance: -
d_gene: -
v_gene: TRBV2
j_gene: TRBJ1-5
CDR3aa: CASSEVLGAGQPQHF
CDR3nt: TGTGCCAGCAGTGAGGTGCTGGGGGCTGGACAGCCCCAGCATTTT

abundance: -
d_gene: -
v_gene: TRBV2
j_gene: TRBJ2-1
CDR3aa: CASIKGGDEQFF
CDR3nt: TGTGCCAGCATTAAAGGGGGGGATGAGCAGTTCTTC

abundance: -
d_gene: TRBD1
v_gene: TRBV18
j_gene: TRBJ1-2
CDR3aa: CASSPTGGGDGYTF
CDR3nt: TGTGCCAGCTCACCAACAGGGGGCGGCGATGGCTACACCTTC

abundance: -
d_gene: TRBD2
v_gene: TRBV9
j_gene: TRBJ2-3
CDR3aa: CASSVSPGTTTDTQYF
CDR3nt: TGTGCCAGCAGCGTCAGCCCCGGGACTACCACAGATACGCAGTATTTT

abundance: -
d_gene: TRBD1
v_gene: TRBV19
j_gene: TRBJ1-2
CDR3aa: CASSFSVGQAYGYTF
CDR3nt: TGTGCCAGTAGCTTTTCAGTCGGACAGGCCTATGGCTACACCTTC

abundance: -
d_gene: -
v_gene: TRBV7-2
j_gene: TRBJ2-2
CDR3aa: CASSLYSRGTGELFF
CDR3nt: TGTGCCAGCAGCTTATATTCAAGGGGAACCGGGGAGCTGTTTTTT

abundance: -
d_gene: TRBD2
v_gene: TRBV15
j_gene: TRBJ2-5
CDR3aa: CATSRTIAGGRGTQYF
CDR3nt: TGTGCCACCAGCAGAACTATAGCGGGAGGCCGGGGGACCCAGTACTTC

abundance: -
d_gene: -
v_gene: TRBV30
j_gene: TRBJ1-2
CDR3aa: CAWVKTTDGYTF
CDR3nt: TGTGCCTGGGTTAAAACTACGGATGGCTACACCTTC

abundance: -
d_gene: -
v_gene: TRBV28
j_gene: TRBJ1-5
CDR3aa: CASSLGGSSNQPQHF
CDR3nt: TGTGCCAGCAGTTTAGGAGGGTCTAGCAATCAGCCCCAGCATTTT

abundance: few
d_gene: TRBD1
v_gene: TRBV19
j_gene: TRBJ2-7
CDR3aa: CASSISDRVYEQYF
CDR3nt: TGTGCCAGTAGTATATCCGACAGGGTCTACGAGCAGTACTTC

abundance: -
d_gene: -
v_gene: TRBV3-1/TRBV3-2
j_gene: TRBJ1-1
CDR3aa: CASSQRPSGISEAFF
CDR3nt: TGTGCCAGCAGCCAGAGACCCAGCGGAATTTCTGAAGCTTTCTTT

abundance: -
d_gene: -
v_gene: TRBV4-3
j_gene: TRBJ1-1
CDR3aa: CASSQTGGGRNTEAFF
CDR3nt: TGCGCCAGCAGCCAGACCGGGGGGGGGCGGAACACTGAAGCTTTCTTT

abundance: -
d_gene: -
v_gene: TRBV30
j_gene: TRBJ1-1
CDR3aa: CAWSTNRDTEAFF
CDR3nt: TGTGCCTGGAGCACCAACAGGGACACTGAAGCTTTCTTT

abundance: -
d_gene: -
v_gene: TRBV11-2
j_gene: TRBJ1-6
CDR3aa: CASSQKFDGSSSYNSPLHF
CDR3nt: TGTGCCAGCAGCCAAAAATTTGACGGGTCAAGCTCCTATAATTCACCCCTCCACTTT

abundance: once
d_gene: TRBD1
v_gene: TRBV11-3
j_gene: TRBJ1-2
CDR3aa: CASSPLGTANYGYTF
CDR3nt: TGTGCCAGCAGCCCTTTGGGGACAGCTAACTATGGCTACACCTTC

abundance: -
d_gene: -
v_gene: TRBV25-1
j_gene: TRBJ1-2
CDR3aa: CASFQIRYTF
CDR3nt: TGTGCCAGCTTCCAGATAAGATACACCTTC

abundance: -
d_gene: -
v_gene: TRBV4-1
j_gene: TRBJ2-5
CDR3aa: CASSQGQQETQYF
CDR3nt: TGCGCCAGCAGCCAGGGCCAACAAGAGACCCAGTACTTC

abundance: -
d_gene: TRBD2
v_gene: TRBV9
j_gene: TRBJ2-1
CDR3aa: CASSVDLSGGINEQFF
CDR3nt: TGTGCCAGCAGCGTAGATCTGTCGGGAGGGATCAATGAGCAGTTCTTC

abundance: -
d_gene: -
v_gene: TRBV6-4
j_gene: TRBJ2-1
CDR3aa: CASSVGAGNEQFF
CDR3nt: TGTGCCAGCAGTGTGGGCGCCGGCAATGAGCAGTTCTTC

abundance: -
d_gene: TRBD1
v_gene: TRBV11-3
j_gene: TRBJ2-5
CDR3aa: CASLDRAGETQYF
CDR3nt: TGTGCCAGTCTCGACAGGGCGGGAGAGACCCAGTACTTC

abundance: -
d_gene: TRBD1
v_gene: TRBV5-6
j_gene: TRBJ1-1
CDR3aa: CASSGTGGTEAFF
CDR3nt: TGTGCCAGCTCCGGGACAGGGGGCACTGAAGCTTTCTTT

abundance: -
d_gene: TRBD1
v_gene: TRBV19
j_gene: TRBJ1-6
CDR3aa: CASSMTGAYSPLHF
CDR3nt: TGTGCCAGTAGTATGACAGGGGCCTATTCACCCCTCCACTTT

abundance: -
d_gene: -
v_gene: TRBV11-2
j_gene: TRBJ1-1
CDR3aa: CASSLNAGSTEAFF
CDR3nt: TGTGCCAGCAGCTTAAATGCGGGGAGCACTGAAGCTTTCTTT

abundance: -
d_gene: -
v_gene: TRBV19
j_gene: TRBJ2-6
CDR3aa: CASSPQTTSGANVLTF
CDR3nt: TGTGCCAGTAGTCCTCAGACAACCTCTGGGGCCAACGTCCTGACTTTC

abundance: once
d_gene: TRBD1
v_gene: TRBV5-4
j_gene: TRBJ2-5
CDR3aa: CASSVGQGGQETQYF
CDR3nt: TGTGCCAGCAGCGTGGGACAGGGAGGCCAAGAGACCCAGTACTTC

abundance: -
d_gene: TRBD1
v_gene: TRBV10-3
j_gene: TRBJ2-5
CDR3aa: CAISESTRTGVKETQYF
CDR3nt: TGTGCCATCAGTGAGTCGACTCGAACAGGGGTGAAAGAGACCCAGTACTTC

abundance: -
d_gene: -
v_gene: TRBV2
j_gene: TRBJ1-2
CDR3aa: CATQRDTNYGYTF
CDR3nt: TGTGCCACTCAACGGGACACCAACTATGGCTACACCTTC

abundance: -
d_gene: -
v_gene: TRBV5-4
j_gene: TRBJ2-2
CDR3aa: CASSGHQSTGELFF
CDR3nt: TGTGCCAGCAGCGGGCATCAGAGCACCGGGGAGCTGTTTTTT

abundance: -
d_gene: TRBD1
v_gene: TRBV7-2
j_gene: TRBJ2-6
CDR3aa: CASSLLGQGSGANVLTF
CDR3nt: TGTGCCAGCAGCTTGCTGGGACAGGGAAGTGGGGCCAACGTCCTGACTTTC

abundance: -
d_gene: -
v_gene: TRBV7-6
j_gene: TRBJ1-6
CDR3aa: CASSSRPGSYNSPLHF
CDR3nt: TGTGCCAGCAGCTCCCGACCGGGTTCCTATAATTCACCCCTCCACTTT

abundance: once
d_gene: -
v_gene: TRBV19
j_gene: TRBJ2-6
CDR3aa: CASSGIAGANVLTF
CDR3nt: TGTGCCAGTAGCGGGATCGCCGGGGCCAACGTCCTGACTTTC

abundance: -
d_gene: -
v_gene: TRBV7-3
j_gene: TRBJ2-3
CDR3aa: CASSLSAATDTQYF
CDR3nt: TGTGCCAGCAGCTTATCAGCGGCCACAGATACGCAGTATTTT

abundance: -
d_gene: TRBD1
v_gene: TRBV3-1/TRBV3-2
j_gene: TRBJ1-6
CDR3aa: CASSSRTGSESPLHF
CDR3nt: TGTGCCAGCAGCTCTAGGACAGGGTCCGAATCACCCCTCCACTTT

abundance: -
d_gene: TRBD1
v_gene: TRBV6-1
j_gene: TRBJ1-2
CDR3aa: CASSELGDRPMDYGYTF
CDR3nt: TGTGCCAGCAGTGAACTGGGGGACAGACCAATGGACTATGGCTACACCTTC

abundance: -
d_gene: -
v_gene: TRBV7-6
j_gene: TRBJ2-1
CDR3aa: CASSLTTGSYNEQFF
CDR3nt: TGTGCCAGCAGCTTGACTACTGGCTCCTACAATGAGCAGTTCTTC

abundance: -
d_gene: -
v_gene: TRBV7-3
j_gene: TRBJ2-5
CDR3aa: CASSLIGGETQYF
CDR3nt: TGTGCCAGCAGCTTAATTGGCGGGGAGACCCAGTACTTC

abundance: -
d_gene: -
v_gene: TRBV24-1
j_gene: TRBJ1-2
CDR3aa: CATSLGSYGYTF
CDR3nt: TGTGCCACCAGTCTAGGGAGCTATGGCTACACCTTC

abundance: -
d_gene: TRBD2
v_gene: TRBV11-3
j_gene: TRBJ2-7
CDR3aa: CASSSGLAGPYEQYF
CDR3nt: TGTGCCAGCAGCTCGGGACTAGCGGGGCCTTACGAGCAGTACTTC

abundance: -
d_gene: -
v_gene: TRBV7-9
j_gene: TRBJ2-5
CDR3aa: CASSLVPRETQYF
CDR3nt: TGTGCCAGCAGTTTGGTCCCTCGGGAGACCCAGTACTTC

abundance: -
d_gene: -
v_gene: TRBV4-3
j_gene: TRBJ2-3
CDR3aa: CASSQHHRGTDTQYF
CDR3nt: TGCGCCAGCAGCCAACATCACCGCGGAACAGATACGCAGTATTTT

abundance: -
d_gene: TRBD1
v_gene: TRBV5-4
j_gene: TRBJ2-5
CDR3aa: CASSLEWDRGGETQYF
CDR3nt: TGTGCCAGCAGCTTGGAGTGGGACAGGGGAGGAGAGACCCAGTACTTC

abundance: -
d_gene: -
v_gene: TRBV12-3/TRBV12-4
j_gene: TRBJ2-5
CDR3aa: CASSLRAQETQYF
CDR3nt: TGTGCCAGCAGTTTGAGGGCCCAAGAGACCCAGTACTTC

abundance: -
d_gene: TRBD1
v_gene: TRBV5-1
j_gene: TRBJ2-2
CDR3aa: CASSETQGAGELFF
CDR3nt: TGCGCCAGCAGCGAAACACAGGGGGCCGGGGAGCTGTTTTTT